The 32 T cell receptor beta chains below all came from one sample that was sequenced in a study of T cells in Graves' hyperthyroidism and ophthalmopathy. Amplification of TCR beta CDR3 regions used RNA as the template. An initial round of RT-PCR targeting the TCR CDR3 relied on the HTBI primer set. TCRdb used MiXCR to reprocess the multiplex PCR reads, holding one entry per CDR3 protein. This table holds 350,000 to 450,000 distinct CDR3 sequences, approximately 14% found once. Sequenced: blood. The receptor set was obtained from a woman in her sixties with Graves' hyperthyroidism.

This clonotype came up many times. The rearrangement uses TRBV16 and TRBJ1-1; maybe TRBD1 (5 bases). The CDR3 covers 14 residues. CDR1 is KGHSY and CDR2 is FQNENV in the germline V gene. V gave up 3 bases and J gave up 2 bases, with 10 bases separating them. CDR3 in DNA: TGTGCCAGCAGCCAGTCAGGGTCTAACACTGAAGCTTTCTTT. Amino acids: CASSQSGSNTEAFF.

This clonotype was seen many times. The gene calls are TRBV12-3 or TRBV12-4 and TRBJ1-5; maybe TRBD1 (5 bases). The CDR3 runs 13 residues. V was pared by 6 bases and J by 10 bases, with 16 bases between. Written as DNA, the CDR3 is TGTGCCAGCAGGAAAGGGACTGGCGATCCCCAGCATTTT. This gives the protein CASRKGTGDPQHF.

The V call is TRBV20-1, the J call TRBJ1-2, with 7 bases matching TRBD1. The CDR3 loop spans 13 amino acids. Germline CDR1 is DFQATT and CDR2 is SNEGSKA (reference sequence). Trimming removed 6 bases from V and 3 bases from J; junction bases left unmatched: 7. CDR3 region: CSAVTGSDYGYTF. The CDR3 DNA reads as TGCAGTGCAGTGACAGGGAGCGACTATGGCTACACCTTC.

The chain combines TRBV6-2 or TRBV6-3 with TRBJ2-6; no firm D call. CDR1 and CDR2 (germline): MNHEY, SVGEGT. V lost 7 bases, J lost 1 base, and 11 bases lay in between. The CDR3 length is 15 residues. CDR3 amino acids: CASTAKGSGANVLTF. CDR3 coding DNA: TGTGCCAGCACAGCAAAGGGATCTGGGGCCAACGTCCTGACTTTC.

The V gene is TRBV10-1, the J gene TRBJ2-3, with TRBD2 matching 8 bases. The CDR3 length is 15 residues. Germline values: CDR1 WNHNN, CDR2 SYGVQD (reference sequence). V lost 6 bases and J lost 0; bases outside the gene matches: 5. CDR3 sequence: CASRLAEASTDTQYF. CDR3 coding DNA: TGCGCCAGCAGACTAGCGGAGGCCAGCACAGATACGCAGTATTTT.

This clonotype was counted only a few times. The chain is built from TRBV20-1 and TRBJ2-1, with D hard to call. Germline CDR1 is DFQATT and CDR2 is SNEGSKA (reference sequence). The CDR3 spans 11 residues. Trimming removed 5 bases from V and 3 bases from J, with 5 bases in between. The CDR3 bases are TGCAGTGCTCCCTTCTACAATGAGCAGTTCTTC. This codes for CSAPFYNEQFF.

This clonotype appeared a few times. The chain combines TRBV10-3 with TRBJ2-7; 9 nucleotides match TRBD1. The V gene's germline CDR1 is ENHRY and CDR2 SYGVKD. J gave up 4 bases and V 3 bases, and 4 bases lay outside the gene matches. The CDR3 spans 14 residues. The CDR3 DNA sequence: TGTGCCATCAGTGACCGGGACAGGGTTTACGAGCAGTACTTC. Protein sequence: CAISDRDRVYEQYF.

This clonotype was observed a handful of times. This rearrangement joins TRBV20-1 to TRBJ2-2; TRBD1 or TRBD2 may be the D gene (5 bases each). V lost 0 bases and J lost 8, with 10 bases in between. Germline V gene sequence: CDR1 DFQATT, CDR2 SNEGSKA (reference sequence). CDR3 length equals 13 residues. The CDR3 region is CSARDRGGGELFF. CDR3 sequence (DNA): TGCAGTGCTAGAGACCGTGGGGGTGGGGAGCTGTTTTTT.

This clonotype has a count of ten or more. V gene TRBV20-1 combines with J gene TRBJ2-1; 8 nucleotides line up with TRBD2. V lost 5 bases to trimming and J lost 7 bases; unmatched junction nucleotides: 13. This CDR3 has 15 residues. Per germline, CDR1 DFQATT and CDR2 SNEGSKA (reference sequence). The CDR3: CSAEDSGRVANEQFF. Written as DNA, the CDR3 is TGCAGTGCTGAGGACAGCGGGAGAGTGGCTAATGAGCAGTTCTTC.

The genes are TRBV7-8 and TRBJ2-3, with TRBD2 matching over 10 bases. Trimming removed 3 bases from V and 7 bases from J; junction bases left unmatched: 4. The CDR3 spans 14 residues. The germline CDR1 and CDR2 sequences are SGHVS and FQNEAQ. In DNA, the CDR3 is TGTGCCAGCAGCTTTAGCGGGAGGCCGAATACGCAGTATTTT. As protein: CASSFSGRPNTQYF.

In this sample, this clonotype turned up many times. This chain connects TRBV24-1 to TRBJ2-3; D call uncertain. Trimming took off 5 bases at V and 5 bases at J, with 22 bases between the two ends. Germline V gene lookup returns CDR1 KGHDR and CDR2 SFDVKD. This CDR3 spans 17 amino acids. The CDR3 sequence is CATSGPILSDLQDTQYF. As DNA, the CDR3 is TGTGCCACCAGTGGTCCTATCCTCTCCGACCTCCAAGATACGCAGTATTTT.

This clonotype was counted ten times or more. The chain recombines TRBV6-5 with TRBJ2-7; D is uncertain. CDR3 length equals 13 residues. CDR1 is MNHEY and CDR2 is SVGAGI in the germline V gene. Trimming left V 0 bases short and J 5 bases short, with 8 bases between. This CDR3 reads CASSYSIRNEQYF. The CDR3 DNA is TGTGCCAGCAGTTACTCGATAAGGAACGAGCAGTACTTC.

The sample holds many counts of this clonotype. The V and J genes are TRBV12-3 or TRBV12-4 and TRBJ1-6; tentatively, D is TRBD1 (5 bases). This CDR3 has 13 residues. Trimming left V 5 bases short and J 7 bases short, with 9 bases between. The chain's CDR3 is CASSPYRNSPLHF. CDR3 coding DNA: TGTGCCAGCAGTCCATACAGGAATTCACCCCTCCACTTT.

This clonotype was counted ten times or more. The chain recombines TRBV12-3 or TRBV12-4 with TRBJ2-7, with 13 bases fitting TRBD2. V was pared by 3 bases and J by 5 bases, with 4 bases of the junction left unmatched. The CDR3 has 15 residues. Written as DNA, the CDR3 is TGTGCCAGCAGTTTCGGACTAGCGGGAGAGCACGAGCAGTACTTC. As protein: CASSFGLAGEHEQYF.

The chain is built from TRBV5-8 and TRBJ1-5, with D unclear. The CDR3 covers 12 residues. The germline V and J ends were trimmed by 0 bases and 9 bases, with 7 bases remaining between them. CDR1 is SGHTS and CDR2 is YDEGEE in the germline V gene. CDR3 nucleotides: TGTGCCAGCAGCTTGGTCGACGGGCCCCAGCATTTT. Protein product: CASSLVDGPQHF. The whole variable domain, remainder taken from reference TRBV5-8 and TRBJ1-5, is EAGVTQSPTHLIKTRGQQATLRCSPISGHTSVYWYQQALGLGLQFLLWYDEGEERNRGNFPPRFSGRQFPNYSSELNVNALELEDSALYLCASSLVDGPQHFGDGTRLSIL.

V usage is TRBV6-1 and J usage is TRBJ2-3; TRBD2 aligns across 9 bases. J lost 2 bases, V lost 6 bases, and 12 bases had no gene match. CDR3 length: 17 residues. Germline lookup yields CDR1 MNHNS and CDR2 SASEGT. The CDR3 sequence: CASRPPSGMGLTDTQYF. The CDR3, as DNA: TGTGCCAGCAGACCTCCTAGCGGGATGGGCCTCACAGATACGCAGTATTTT.

CDR3 sequence (DNA): TGTGCCAGCAGCTTTGTGAGAGAGATTACCTACGAGCAGTACTTC. Translation: CASSFVREITYEQYF. The rearrangement links TRBV5-6 to TRBJ2-7, with D unclear. Trimming shortened V by 2 bases and J by 2 bases, and 14 bases separated the two germline ends. The germline CDR1 and CDR2 sequences are SGHDT and YYEEEE. This CDR3 comprises 15 residues.

The table lists this clonotype with a few counts. This chain joins TRBV5-1 and TRBJ1-1; D is undetermined. The CDR3 consists of 12 residues. Trimming took off 6 bases at V and 4 bases at J, with 10 bases between the two ends. The germline CDR1 and CDR2 sequences are SGHRS and YFSETQ. The CDR3 protein is CASISGGTEAFF. The CDR3 bases are TGCGCCAGCATCTCGGGTGGCACTGAAGCTTTCTTT.

Many counts were recorded for this clonotype. The junction shows a germline mismatch at one end, possibly a read error. Here the CDR3 DNA reads TGTGCCAGCAGTTACTCAAGGGCAGGCAACGAACAGTACTTC. Its protein is CASSYSRAGNEQYF. The gene calls are TRBV6-5 and TRBJ2-7; D gene ambiguous. This CDR3 contains 14 residues. Germline lookup yields CDR1 MNHEY and CDR2 SVGAGI.

This clonotype appeared many times. The gene calls are TRBV28 and TRBJ1-4; possible D gene TRBD1, 6 bases. V dropped 5 bases and J dropped 8 bases, with 21 bases sitting between them. Germline V gene data show CDR1 as MDHEN and CDR2 as SYDVKM. The CDR3 is made up of 16 amino acids. CDR3 nucleotide sequence: TGTGCCAGCAGTCCACCTACAGGGACGTTGGGAGAAAAACTGTTTTTT. Protein sequence: CASSPPTGTLGEKLFF.

The J gene is TRBJ2-5, the V gene TRBV6-5; D perhaps matches TRBD1 (6 bases). Germline V CDR1 and CDR2: MNHEY, SVGAGI. This CDR3 spans 14 amino acids. Trimming took 5 bases from V and 5 from J, leaving 15 bases between them. The CDR3 DNA is TGTGCCAGCAGTACTTACAGGGACGGGGAGACCCAGTACTTC. This gives the protein CASSTYRDGETQYF.

This clonotype was observed a few times. The chain is built from TRBV19 and TRBJ2-7; the match to TRBD2 covers 7 bases. With V trimmed by 1 base and J by 5 bases, 11 bases remained unmatched. The CDR3 sequence is 16 residues long. Germline loops: CDR1 LNHDA, CDR2 SQIVND (reference sequence). The CDR3 here is CASSIAWEGFGDEQYF. CDR3 coding DNA: TGTGCCAGTAGTATAGCGTGGGAGGGGTTCGGCGACGAGCAGTACTTC.

The sample holds many counts of this clonotype. The CDR3 DNA follows: TGTGCCTGGAGTATCCCCGCGGGACCCTACGAGCAGTACTTC. Its translation: CAWSIPAGPYEQYF. The chain employs TRBV30 and TRBJ2-7, with D perhaps TRBD2 (6 bases). V was cut by 2 bases and J by 2 bases, with 13 bases left in between. This CDR3 region has 14 residues. Per the germline V gene, CDR1 is GTSNPN and CDR2 is SVGIG (reference sequence).

To note about this clonotype: Just one base apart from a much larger clone, this may be a read error. The V and J genes are TRBV12-3 or TRBV12-4 and TRBJ1-2, with 8 bases aligning to TRBD1. CDR3 length: 13 amino acids. V gave up 7 bases and J gave up 9 bases; unmatched junction bases: 10. CDR3 nucleotide sequence: TGTGCCAGCAATCCCCAGGGGGCAGGGTGCTACACCTTC. As protein: CASNPQGAGCYTF.

V is TRBV11-2 and J is TRBJ2-1, with TRBD2 matching over 9 bases. The CDR3 has 21 amino acids. Germline V lookup: CDR1 SGHAT, CDR2 FQNNGV. Trimming removed 2 bases from V and 2 bases from J; junction bases left unmatched: 19. The CDR3 DNA reads TGTGCCAGCAGCTTACCATTACATTTGGCGGGAGGGACAAGAGCCTACAATGAGCAGTTCTTC. Protein: CASSLPLHLAGGTRAYNEQFF.

This clonotype was detected many times. The chain uses TRBV29-1 and TRBJ2-1; a possible D gene is TRBD2 (5 bases). The CDR3 contains 11 residues. Germline loops: CDR1 SQVTM, CDR2 ANQGSEA. V lost 7 bases to trimming and J lost 9 bases, with 13 bases between them. In DNA form, the CDR3 reads TGCAGCGGGGAGTCCCTCGGTGAGCAGTTCTTC. This gives the protein CSGESLGEQFF.

The rearrangement uses TRBV18 and TRBJ1-2; D is undetermined. The germline V gene has CDR1 KGHSH and CDR2 LQKENI. V lost 4 bases, J lost 3 bases, and 21 bases lay in between. The CDR3 has 17 amino acids. CDR3 in amino acids: CASSLQRGQSNHYGYTF. In nucleotides, the CDR3 is TGTGCCAGCTCACTCCAAAGAGGGCAGTCCAACCACTATGGCTACACCTTC.

Ten or more counts support this clonotype. The chain carries TRBV2 and TRBJ2-3; the match to TRBD2 covers 8 bases. CDR1 is SNHLY and CDR2 is FYNNEI in the germline V gene. J was trimmed by 0 bases and V by 6 bases; bases with no gene match: 5. This CDR3 spans 15 amino acids. The DNA for the CDR3 is TGTGCCAGCAGGTACGGACTAGCTAGCACAGATACGCAGTATTTT. Translating it yields CASRYGLASTDTQYF. Variable domain in full (rest from reference TRBV2 and TRBJ2-3): EPEVTQTPSHQVTQMGQEVILRCVPISNHLYFYWYRQILGQKVEFLVSFYNNEISEKSEIFDDQFSVERPDGSNFTLKIRSTKLEDSAMYFCASRYGLASTDTQYFGPGTRLTVL.

This chain joins TRBV27 and TRBJ2-3; 15 nucleotides match TRBD2. The germline V gene has CDR1 MNHEY and CDR2 SMNVEV (reference sequence). The trim removed 5 bases at V and 0 bases at J, leaving 3 bases unmatched. The length of the CDR3 is 17 residues. The CDR3 is CASSGLAGGPSTDTQYF. In nucleotides, the CDR3 is TGTGCCAGCAGTGGACTAGCGGGAGGGCCTAGCACAGATACGCAGTATTTT.

This clonotype has a count of ten or more. The J gene is TRBJ1-5, the V gene TRBV20-1, with a weak D call TRBD1 (6 bases). The CDR3 length is 13 residues. The V end was cut by 5 bases, the J end by 3 bases, with 11 bases between. Germline-derived CDR1 and CDR2 are DFQATT and SNEGSKA (reference sequence). CDR3 sequence: CSAARTDNQPQHF. The CDR3 DNA reads as TGCAGTGCTGCCCGGACAGACAATCAGCCCCAGCATTTT.

This clonotype was detected many times. This chain uses TRBV3-1 with TRBJ2-7; no reliable D call. CDR1 is LGHDT, CDR2 YNNKEL, per germline (reference sequence). There are 12 residues in the CDR3. Between the trimmed V and J ends, which lost 1 base and 4 bases, there was a span of 5 bases. DNA for the CDR3: TGTGCCAGCAGCCAAGTAGTGTACGAGCAGTACTTC. The encoded protein is CASSQVVYEQYF.

This clonotype has ten or more counts. This rearrangement joins TRBV2 to TRBJ2-7; D call uncertain. V was pared by 8 bases and J by 6 bases, with 11 bases between. Germline CDR1 reads SNHLY; CDR2 reads FYNNEI. The CDR3 totals 11 residues. CDR3 sequence: CASRLVGEQYF. CDR3 nucleotides: TGTGCCAGCCGGTTAGTGGGCGAGCAGTACTTC. The complete variable domain, with remaining parts taken from reference TRBV2 and TRBJ2-7, reads EPEVTQTPSHQVTQMGQEVILRCVPISNHLYFYWYRQILGQKVEFLVSFYNNEISEKSEIFDDQFSVERPDGSNFTLKIRSTKLEDSAMYFCASRLVGEQYFGPGTRLTVT.